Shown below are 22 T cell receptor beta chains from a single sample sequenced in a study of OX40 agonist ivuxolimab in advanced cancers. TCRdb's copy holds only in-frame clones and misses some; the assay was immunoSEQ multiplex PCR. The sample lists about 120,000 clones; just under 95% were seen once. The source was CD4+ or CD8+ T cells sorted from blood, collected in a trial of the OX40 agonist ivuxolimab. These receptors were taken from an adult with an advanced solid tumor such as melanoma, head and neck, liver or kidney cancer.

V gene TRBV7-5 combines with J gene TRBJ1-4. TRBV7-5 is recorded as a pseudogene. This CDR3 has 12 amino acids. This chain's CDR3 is CARSLAGEKLFF. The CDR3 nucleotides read TGTGCCAGAAGCCTAGCGGGTGAAAAACTGTTTTTT.

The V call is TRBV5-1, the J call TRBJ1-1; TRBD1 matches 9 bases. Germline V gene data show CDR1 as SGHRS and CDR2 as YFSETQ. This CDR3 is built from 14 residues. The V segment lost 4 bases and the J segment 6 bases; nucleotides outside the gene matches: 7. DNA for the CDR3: TGCGCCAGCAGCGGCGGGACAGGGTGGCCTGAAGCTTTCTTT. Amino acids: CASSGGTGWPEAFF.

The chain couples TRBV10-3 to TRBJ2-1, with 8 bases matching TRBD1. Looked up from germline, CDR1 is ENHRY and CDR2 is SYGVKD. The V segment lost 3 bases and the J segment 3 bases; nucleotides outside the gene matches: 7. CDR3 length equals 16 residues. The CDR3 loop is CAISEGQGSIYNEQFF. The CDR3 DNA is TGTGCCATCAGTGAAGGACAGGGATCAATCTACAATGAGCAGTTCTTC.

The CDR3 region is CASSRGEGDQPQHF. CDR3 nucleotide sequence: TGTGCCAGCAGTAGGGGGGAGGGGGATCAGCCCCAGCATTTT. The chain recombines TRBV6-5 with TRBJ1-5; D may be TRBD1 (6 bases). The CDR3 contains 14 residues. Germline values: CDR1 MNHEY, CDR2 SVGAGI. With 5 bases removed from V and 5 bases from J, the gap between germline ends came to 13 bases.

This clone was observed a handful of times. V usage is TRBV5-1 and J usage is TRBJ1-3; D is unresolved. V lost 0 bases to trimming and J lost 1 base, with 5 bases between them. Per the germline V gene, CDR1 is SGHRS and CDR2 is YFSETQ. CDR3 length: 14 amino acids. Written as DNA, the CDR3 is TGCGCCAGCAGCTTGGGCCAGTCTGGAAACACCATATATTTT. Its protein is CASSLGQSGNTIYF.

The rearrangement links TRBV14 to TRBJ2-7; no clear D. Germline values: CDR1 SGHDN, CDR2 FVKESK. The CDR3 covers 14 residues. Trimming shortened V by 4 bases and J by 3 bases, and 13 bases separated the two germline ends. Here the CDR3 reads CASSPRRIDYEQYF. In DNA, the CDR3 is TGTGCCAGCAGCCCCCGGAGAATCGACTACGAGCAGTACTTC.

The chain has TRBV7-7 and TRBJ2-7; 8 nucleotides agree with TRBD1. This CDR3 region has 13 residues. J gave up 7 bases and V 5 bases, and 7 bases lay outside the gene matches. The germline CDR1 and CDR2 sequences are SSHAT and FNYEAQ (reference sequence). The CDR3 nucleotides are TGTGCCAGCAGCGCGACAGGGGCCGGGGAGCAGTACTTC. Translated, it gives CASSATGAGEQYF.

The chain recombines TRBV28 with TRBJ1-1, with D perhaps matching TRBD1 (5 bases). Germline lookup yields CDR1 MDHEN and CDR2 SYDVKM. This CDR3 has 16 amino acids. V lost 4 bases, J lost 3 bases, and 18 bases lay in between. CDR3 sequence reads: CASSYHFRERDTEAFF. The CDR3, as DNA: TGTGCCAGCAGTTATCACTTCAGGGAACGGGACACTGAAGCTTTCTTT.

CDR3 bases: TGTGCCAGCACCCACAGCCGATGGGGCAATCAGCCCCAGCATTTT. Its translation: CASTHSRWGNQPQHF. The V call is TRBV28, the J call TRBJ1-5; D not resolved. Germline V gene lookup returns CDR1 MDHEN and CDR2 SYDVKM. V lost 7 bases, J lost 2 bases, and 15 bases lay in between. The CDR3 runs 15 residues.

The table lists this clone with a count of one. CDR3: CASSENLWRDRSSGNTIYF. The CDR3 coding sequence is TGCGCCAGTAGTGAAAATTTATGGAGGGATCGAAGCAGTGGAAACACCATATATTTT. The J gene is TRBJ1-3, the V gene TRBV23-1; D is undetermined. TRBV23-1 is placed among ORFs of uncertain function. The V gene lost 9 bases and the J gene lost 3 bases, with 30 bases spanning the gap. CDR3 length: 19 residues.

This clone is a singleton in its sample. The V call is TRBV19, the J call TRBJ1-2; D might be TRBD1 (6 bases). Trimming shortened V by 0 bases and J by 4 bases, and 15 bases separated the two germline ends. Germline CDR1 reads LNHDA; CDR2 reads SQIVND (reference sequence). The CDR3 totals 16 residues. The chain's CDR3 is CASSIDPGQLFYGYTF. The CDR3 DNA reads TGTGCCAGTAGTATAGACCCGGGACAACTCTTCTATGGCTACACCTTC. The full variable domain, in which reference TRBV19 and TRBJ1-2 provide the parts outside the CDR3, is DGGITQSPKYLFRKEGQNVTLSCEQNLNHDAMYWYRQDPGQGLRLIYYSQIVNDFQKGDIAEGYSVSREKKESFPLTVTSAQKNPTAFYLCASSIDPGQLFYGYTFGSGTRLTVV.

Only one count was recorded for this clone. The DNA for the CDR3 is TGTGCCAGCAGCCTCTGGGGGGCAGGAGCCAACACTGAAGCTTTCTTT. Translation gives CASSLWGAGANTEAFF. The chain links TRBV7-2 to TRBJ1-1, with D possibly being TRBD1 (6 bases). Germline V CDR1 and CDR2: SGHTA, FQGNSA. CDR3 length equals 16 residues. Trimming cost V 5 bases and J 2 bases, with 18 bases left between them.

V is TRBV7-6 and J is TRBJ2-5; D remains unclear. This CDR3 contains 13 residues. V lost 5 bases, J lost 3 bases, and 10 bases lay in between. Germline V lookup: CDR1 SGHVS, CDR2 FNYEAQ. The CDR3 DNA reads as TGTGCCAGCAGCATAGAGGTGGAAGAGACCCAGTACTTC. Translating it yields CASSIEVEETQYF.

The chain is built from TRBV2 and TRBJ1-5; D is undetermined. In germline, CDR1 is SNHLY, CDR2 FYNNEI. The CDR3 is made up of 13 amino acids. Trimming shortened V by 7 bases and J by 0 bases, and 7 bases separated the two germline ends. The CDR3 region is CASNLYSNQPQHF. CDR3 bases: TGTGCCAGCAACCTGTATAGCAATCAGCCCCAGCATTTT.

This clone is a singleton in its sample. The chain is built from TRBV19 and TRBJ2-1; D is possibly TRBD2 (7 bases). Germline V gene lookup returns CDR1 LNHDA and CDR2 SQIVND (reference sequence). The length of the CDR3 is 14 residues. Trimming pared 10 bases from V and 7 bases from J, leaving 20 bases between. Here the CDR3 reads CATARGGSINEQFF. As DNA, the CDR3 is TGTGCCACCGCGAGGGGGGGCTCGATAAATGAGCAGTTCTTC.

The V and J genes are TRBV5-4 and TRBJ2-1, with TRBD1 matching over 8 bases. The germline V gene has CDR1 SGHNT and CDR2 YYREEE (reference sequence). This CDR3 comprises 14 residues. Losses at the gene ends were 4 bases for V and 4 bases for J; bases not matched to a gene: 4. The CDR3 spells CASSPDRGYNEQFF. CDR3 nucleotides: TGTGCCAGCAGCCCTGACAGGGGTTACAATGAGCAGTTCTTC.

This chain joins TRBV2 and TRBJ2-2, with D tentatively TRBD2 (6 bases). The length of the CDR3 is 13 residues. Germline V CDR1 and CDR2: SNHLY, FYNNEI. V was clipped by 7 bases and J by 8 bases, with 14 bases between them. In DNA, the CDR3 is TGTGCCAGCAAGGCGGGATTAGGGGGGGAGCTGTTTTTT. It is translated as CASKAGLGGELFF.

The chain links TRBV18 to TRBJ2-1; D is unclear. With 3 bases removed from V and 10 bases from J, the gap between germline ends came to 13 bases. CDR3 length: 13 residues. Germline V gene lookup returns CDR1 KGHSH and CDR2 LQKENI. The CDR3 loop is CASSPPTAREQFF. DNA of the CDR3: TGTGCCAGCTCACCCCCCACGGCGCGCGAGCAGTTCTTC.

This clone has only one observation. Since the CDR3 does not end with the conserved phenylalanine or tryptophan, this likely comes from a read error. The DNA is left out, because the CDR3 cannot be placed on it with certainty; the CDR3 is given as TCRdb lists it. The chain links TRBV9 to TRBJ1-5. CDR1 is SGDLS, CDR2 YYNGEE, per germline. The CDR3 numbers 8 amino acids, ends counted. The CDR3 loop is CASSEPGR.

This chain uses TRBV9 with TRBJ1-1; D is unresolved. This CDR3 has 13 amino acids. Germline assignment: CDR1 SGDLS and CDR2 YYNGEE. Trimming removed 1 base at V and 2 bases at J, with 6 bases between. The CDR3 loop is CASSVRPNTEAFF. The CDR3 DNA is TGTGCCAGCAGCGTACGCCCTAACACTGAAGCTTTCTTT.

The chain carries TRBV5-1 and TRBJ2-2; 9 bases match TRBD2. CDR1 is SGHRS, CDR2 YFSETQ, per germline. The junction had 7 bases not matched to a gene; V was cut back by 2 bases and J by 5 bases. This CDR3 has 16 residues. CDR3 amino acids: CASSFKTSGRTGELFF. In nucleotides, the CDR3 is TGCGCCAGCAGCTTCAAGACTAGCGGTCGAACCGGGGAGCTGTTTTTT.

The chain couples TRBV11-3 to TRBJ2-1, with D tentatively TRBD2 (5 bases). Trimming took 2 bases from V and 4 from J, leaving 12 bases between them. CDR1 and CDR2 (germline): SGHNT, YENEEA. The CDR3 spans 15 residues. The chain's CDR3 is CASSLNSGPYNEQFF. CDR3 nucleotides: TGTGCCAGCAGCTTAAACAGCGGACCTTACAATGAGCAGTTCTTC.